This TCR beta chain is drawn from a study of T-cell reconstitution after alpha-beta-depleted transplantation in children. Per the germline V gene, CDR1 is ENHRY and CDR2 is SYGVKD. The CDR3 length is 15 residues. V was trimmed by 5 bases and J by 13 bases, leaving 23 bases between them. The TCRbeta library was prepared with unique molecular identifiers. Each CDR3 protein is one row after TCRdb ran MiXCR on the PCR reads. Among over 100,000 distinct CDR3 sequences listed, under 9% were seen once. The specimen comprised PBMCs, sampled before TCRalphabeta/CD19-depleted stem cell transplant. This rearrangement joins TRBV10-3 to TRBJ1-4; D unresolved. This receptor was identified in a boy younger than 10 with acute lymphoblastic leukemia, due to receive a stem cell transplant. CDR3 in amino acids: CAISPGDSRSFGLFF. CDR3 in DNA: TGTGCCATCAGTCCCGGAGATTCCCGTTCGTTTGGACTGTTTTTT.